The 31 T cell receptor beta chains in this list originate from one sample, sequenced in a study of blood T cell repertoires in COVID-19. Assay: immunoSEQ multiplex PCR; the TCRdb copy retains only in-frame clones and omits some. The data show 70,000 to 100,000 clones, about 88% seen once. The source material was peripheral blood. Receptor source: an elderly woman with acute or convalescent COVID-19.

This rearrangement joins TRBV10-2 to TRBJ1-2; TRBD1 matches at 12 bases. The CDR3 loop spans 14 amino acids. CDR1 is WSHSY, CDR2 SAAADI, per germline. Germline trimming cut 8 bases from V and 3 bases from J; bases unmatched to any gene: 4. The CDR3 coding sequence is TGCGCCAGCGGGACAGGGGGCATTTACTATGGCTACACCTTC. Its translation: CASGTGGIYYGYTF.

The rearrangement links TRBV6-1 to TRBJ1-2; D perhaps matches TRBD1 (6 bases). Germline CDR1 reads MNHNS; CDR2 reads SASEGT. CDR3 length: 15 amino acids. Trimming took off 2 bases at V and 4 bases at J, with 14 bases between the two ends. DNA for the CDR3: TGTGCCAGCAGTGAATCCGGAGGACAGAGCTATGGCTACACCTTC. Its protein product is CASSESGGQSYGYTF.

This chain links TRBV5-5 with TRBJ1-1; perhaps TRBD1 as D (5 bases). CDR3 length equals 15 residues. V lost 4 bases and J 7 bases, leaving 20 bases between the germline ends. The germline V gene encodes CDR1 SGHKS and CDR2 YYEKEE (reference sequence). The CDR3 region is CASSPQGTDWGEAFF. The DNA of the CDR3 is TGTGCCAGCAGCCCCCAGGGCACAGATTGGGGTGAAGCTTTCTTT.

The chain joins TRBV5-6 to TRBJ1-6, with no clear D. Trimming removed 1 base from V and 9 bases from J, with 11 bases in between. The CDR3 is made up of 14 amino acids. Germline-derived CDR1 and CDR2 are SGHDT and YYEEEE. DNA of the CDR3: TGTGCCAGCAGCTTGAGAGGGTCGGGTTCACCCCTCCACTTT. This encodes CASSLRGSGSPLHF.

This sequence joins TRBV7-2 and TRBJ2-3; D remains ambiguous. This CDR3 spans 15 amino acids. Between the trimmed V and J ends, which lost 0 bases and 5 bases, there was a span of 12 bases. The V gene's germline CDR1 is SGHTA and CDR2 FQGNSA. This chain's CDR3 is CASSLAGSLGDTQYF. The CDR3 DNA follows: TGTGCCAGCAGCTTAGCGGGTTCCCTAGGAGATACGCAGTATTTT.

V usage is TRBV5-1 and J usage is TRBJ2-2, with TRBD1 identical over 7 bases. This CDR3 is built from 19 residues. Trimming cost V 0 bases and J 5 bases; bases outside gene matches: 16. Germline CDR1 is SGHRS and CDR2 is YFSETQ. In nucleotides, the CDR3 is TGCGCCAGCAGCTTGGGGGCCGACAGGGTAGAATCGCGGACCGGGGAGCTGTTTTTT. This encodes CASSLGADRVESRTGELFF.

The chain has TRBV12-3 or TRBV12-4 and TRBJ2-1; 7 nucleotides line up with TRBD1. The CDR3 covers 12 residues. Trimming took 7 bases from V and 9 from J; bases not matched to a gene: 6. For the CDR3, the DNA is TGTGCCAGCAACTTACAGGGGTTTGAGCAGTTCTTC. This translates into CASNLQGFEQFF.

The J gene is TRBJ1-5, the V gene TRBV2; maybe TRBD1 (6 bases). This CDR3 is built from 14 residues. V was trimmed by 6 bases and J by 4 bases, leaving 13 bases between them. CDR1 and CDR2 (germline): SNHLY, FYNNEI. This CDR3 is CASSLDRRNQPQHF. In DNA, the CDR3 is TGTGCCAGCAGCCTCGACAGGCGGAATCAGCCCCAGCATTTT.

V usage is TRBV29-1 and J usage is TRBJ2-7; 8 nucleotides match TRBD1. After removal of 4 bases from V and 6 bases from J, the junction contained 8 bases not matched to a gene. Germline CDR1 is SQVTM and CDR2 is ANQGSEA. The CDR3 loop spans 13 amino acids. The DNA for the CDR3 is TGCAGCGTTGTAGGACAGGGTGGACTCGAGCAGTACTTC. As protein: CSVVGQGGLEQYF.

This sequence joins TRBV30 and TRBJ2-5; D uncertain. V gave up 4 bases and J gave up 0 bases, with 6 bases separating them. Germline V gene sequence: CDR1 GTSNPN, CDR2 SVGIG (reference sequence). CDR3 length equals 12 residues. DNA of the CDR3: TGTGCCTGGAACGGTAACCAAGAGACCCAGTACTTC. It encodes CAWNGNQETQYF.

The chain recombines TRBV20-1 with TRBJ1-5, with D perhaps matching TRBD1 (6 bases). CDR1 and CDR2 from the germline V gene are DFQATT and SNEGSKA (reference sequence). Trimming took off 3 bases at V and 4 bases at J, with 10 bases between the two ends. The CDR3 has 13 amino acids. The CDR3 region is CSASTGTNQPQHF. CDR3 nucleotide sequence: TGCAGTGCTAGTACAGGGACAAATCAGCCCCAGCATTTT.

The rearrangement uses TRBV15 and TRBJ1-6, with 10 bases that match TRBD1. The V gene's germline CDR1 is LNHNV and CDR2 YYDKDF (reference sequence). Trimming cost V 2 bases and J 8 bases; bases outside gene matches: 6. This CDR3 contains 16 residues. In nucleotides, the CDR3 is TGTGCCACCAGCAGAAACGTTGACAGGGGGCATTCACCCCTCCACTTT. It specifies CATSRNVDRGHSPLHF.

The sample holds one count of this clone. In DNA, the CDR3 is TGTGCCAGCAGAGCAGGCCTCGATTCACCCCTCCACTTT. Its protein is CASRAGLDSPLHF. This chain joins TRBV9 and TRBJ1-6, with no clear D. CDR3 size: 13 residues. V gave up 5 bases and J gave up 8 bases, with 11 bases separating them. Germline V gene data show CDR1 as SGDLS and CDR2 as YYNGEE.

The chain carries TRBV18 and TRBJ2-2, with 8 bases aligning to TRBD1. Per the germline V gene, CDR1 is KGHSH and CDR2 is LQKENI. J gave up 3 bases and V 5 bases, and 2 bases lay outside the gene matches. The CDR3 is 14 residues long. The CDR3 is CASSGQGYTGELFF. The CDR3 coding sequence is TGTGCCAGCTCAGGACAGGGATACACCGGGGAGCTGTTTTTT.

The gene calls are TRBV4-3 and TRBJ2-3; possible D gene TRBD2, 6 bases. Per germline, CDR1 LGHNA and CDR2 YSLEER. This CDR3 spans 16 amino acids. V was shortened by 0 bases and J by 1 base, with 11 bases between the two germline ends. The CDR3 reads CASSQDSASGTDTQYF. DNA for the CDR3: TGCGCCAGCAGCCAAGATTCGGCTAGCGGCACAGATACGCAGTATTTT.

Points on this clone: At the DNA level, this CDR3 is encoded by other sequences in the same sample as well. The CDR3 DNA sequence: TGTGCCAGCAGCTTAACCGGGAGCTATGGCTACACCTTC. Translating it yields CASSLTGSYGYTF. The chain uses TRBV7-2 and TRBJ1-2; D call uncertain. The CDR3 is made up of 13 amino acids. Germline CDR1 SGHTA, CDR2 FQGNSA. V dropped 2 bases and J dropped 4 bases, with 8 bases sitting between them.

V usage is TRBV5-1 and J usage is TRBJ1-1; D remains unclear. This CDR3 region has 15 residues. Germline CDR1 and CDR2: SGHRS and YFSETQ. V was clipped by 4 bases and J by 0 bases, with 13 bases between them. CDR3 sequence reads: CASSRGGIVNTEAFF. The CDR3 nucleotides read TGCGCCAGCAGCCGAGGAGGTATTGTGAACACTGAAGCTTTCTTT.

The chain is built from TRBV28 and TRBJ2-3, with D tentatively TRBD2 (6 bases). Germline loops: CDR1 MDHEN, CDR2 SYDVKM. The CDR3 is 14 residues long. V was pared by 6 bases and J by 0 bases, with 10 bases between. The CDR3 sequence: CASREGPSTDTQYF. The DNA for the CDR3 is TGTGCCAGCAGGGAGGGCCCTAGCACAGATACGCAGTATTTT. Full variable domain (remainder filled in from reference TRBV28 and TRBJ2-3): DVKVTQSSRYLVKRTGEKVFLECVQDMDHENMFWYRQDPGLGLRLIYFSYDVKMKEKGDIPEGYSVSREKKERFSLILESASTNQTSMYLCASREGPSTDTQYFGPGTRLTVL.

This clone was seen once. The CDR3 protein is CASSLLQGAKDYGYTF. In DNA form, the CDR3 reads TGCGCCAGCAGCCTTCTCCAGGGGGCGAAGGACTATGGCTACACCTTC. The rearrangement links TRBV4-1 to TRBJ1-2; 8 bases are shared with TRBD1. This CDR3 contains 16 residues. The V segment lost 4 bases and the J segment 3 bases; nucleotides outside the gene matches: 10. Germline CDR1 MGHRA, CDR2 YSYEKL.

This sequence joins TRBV28 and TRBJ1-6; D may be TRBD1 (5 bases). This CDR3 is 14 amino acids long. The germline V gene has CDR1 MDHEN and CDR2 SYDVKM. The V and J ends lost 5 bases and 10 bases respectively, with 15 bases between them. For the CDR3, the DNA is TGTGCCAGCAGTATAGACAGTAGTATGTCACCCCTCCACTTT. This translates into CASSIDSSMSPLHF.

The chain combines TRBV28 with TRBJ1-2; 12 bases match TRBD1. Losses at the gene ends were 3 bases for V and 5 bases for J; bases not matched to a gene: 7. The CDR3 sequence is 16 residues long. Germline lookup yields CDR1 MDHEN and CDR2 SYDVKM. CDR3 loop: CASSFVGTGGGYGYTF. CDR3 nucleotide sequence: TGTGCCAGCAGTTTCGTAGGGACAGGGGGCGGGTATGGCTACACCTTC.

The V and J genes are TRBV27 and TRBJ1-1; 8 bases match TRBD1. With 9 bases clipped from V and 3 bases from J, the junction kept 3 bases outside the gene matches. Germline CDR1 reads MNHEY; CDR2 reads SMNVEV (reference sequence). There are 12 residues in the CDR3. CDR3 DNA sequence: TGTGCCAGTCGACAGGGGTACACTGAAGCTTTCTTT. It specifies CASRQGYTEAFF.

This clone was seen only a few times. The chain has TRBV18 and TRBJ1-1; D unresolved. This CDR3 region has 13 residues. Germline CDR1 and CDR2: KGHSH and LQKENI. V gave up 6 bases and J gave up 1 base, with 9 bases separating them. The CDR3 reads CASSLQQNTEAFF. The CDR3 nucleotides read TGTGCCAGCTCCCTACAGCAGAACACTGAAGCTTTCTTT.

Notes on this clone: This CDR3 is also generated by other DNA sequences in the sample. The chain uses TRBV5-1 and TRBJ1-2; possibly TRBD1 for D (5 bases). The CDR3 totals 12 residues. Trimming pared 0 bases from V and 8 bases from J, leaving 8 bases between. Germline CDR1 and CDR2: SGHRS and YFSETQ. The CDR3 DNA reads TGCGCCAGCAGCTTGGCGGGGGAGGGCTACACCTTC. Its protein is CASSLAGEGYTF.

This chain connects TRBV28 to TRBJ1-2; D ambiguous. CDR3 size: 15 residues. The germline V gene encodes CDR1 MDHEN and CDR2 SYDVKM. Trimming removed 4 bases at V and 3 bases at J, with 15 bases between. This chain's CDR3 is CASSSSGVLYYGYTF. CDR3 DNA sequence: TGTGCCAGCAGTTCGTCCGGGGTTCTCTACTATGGCTACACCTTC.

The chain uses TRBV7-2 and TRBJ2-1, with no clear D. Germline lookup yields CDR1 SGHTA and CDR2 FQGNSA. The CDR3 has 12 amino acids. Deletions cut 4 bases from V and 7 bases from J, with 8 bases between. CDR3 coding DNA: TGTGCCAGCAGCTCCCGACTTAATGAGCAGTTCTTC. This codes for CASSSRLNEQFF.

The chain employs TRBV27 and TRBJ2-3; D may be TRBD1 (5 bases). Per the germline V gene, CDR1 is MNHEY and CDR2 is SMNVEV (reference sequence). The CDR3 has 16 amino acids. Trimming stripped 5 bases from V and 0 bases from J, with 15 bases between. CDR3 in amino acids: CASSHRWGWSTDTQYF. For the CDR3, the DNA is TGTGCCAGCAGTCACAGGTGGGGCTGGAGCACAGATACGCAGTATTTT.

This chain uses TRBV6-1 with TRBJ2-7, with a weak D call TRBD1 (5 bases). V shed 0 bases and J shed 3 bases, with 12 bases lying between them. In germline, CDR1 is MNHNS, CDR2 SASEGT. The CDR3 contains 15 residues. CDR3 protein: CASSEAQGRYYEQYF. As DNA, the CDR3 is TGTGCCAGCAGTGAAGCGCAGGGCAGATACTACGAGCAGTACTTC.

This chain joins TRBV30 and TRBJ1-3; 10 bases map to TRBD1. The V gene's germline CDR1 is GTSNPN and CDR2 SVGIG (reference sequence). This CDR3 is 15 amino acids long. V shed 4 bases and J 3 bases; nucleotides not matched to a gene: 6. The DNA of the CDR3 is TGTGCCTGGAACTCCGGGACAGGGGTTGGAAACACCATATATTTT. Protein product: CAWNSGTGVGNTIYF.

V and J are TRBV10-2 and TRBJ1-1, with D uncertain. This CDR3 is built from 13 residues. CDR1 is WSHSY, CDR2 SAAADI, per germline. The germline V and J ends were trimmed by 8 bases and 0 bases, with 10 bases remaining between them. In DNA, the CDR3 is TGCGCCAGCCGAGTAGGAGTGAACACTGAAGCTTTCTTT. Its protein product is CASRVGVNTEAFF.

The V call is TRBV4-2, the J call TRBJ2-2; TRBD2 might be the D (6 bases). This CDR3 spans 16 amino acids. Germline V gives CDR1 LGHNA, CDR2 YNFKEQ. V lost 4 bases to trimming and J lost 2 bases, with 14 bases between them. The CDR3 loop is CASSPRDFLNTGELFF. DNA for the CDR3: TGTGCCAGCAGCCCACGGGACTTCCTAAACACCGGGGAGCTGTTTTTT.